This T cell receptor (beta chain) was documented in a study of a mutant IDH1 vaccine in newly diagnosed glioma. Background on the study: Patients underwent eight vaccinations, which took place in weeks 1, 3, 5, 7, 11, 15, 19 and 23. Sex distribution of treated patients was about 62% male and about 38% female; mean age was 40.4 years. Patients previously underwent radiotherapy, temozolomide, or both, and most underwent both.

Time point described: week 5, during vaccination. Vaccination used 300 ug of mutant IDH1 20-mer peptide per dose, with topical imiquimod. Each astrocytoma in the donors was new, WHO grade 3 or 4, IDH1-mutant and ATRX-lost. A note on this clone: Its antigen is unknown. Other DNA sequences within the sample encode an identical CDR3.

Profiled with immunoSEQ multiplex PCR; TCRdb holds only in-frame clones, not every one. Of around 50,000 clones in the sample, 75% to 90% were seen once. V lost 0 bases and J 1 base, leaving 4 bases between the germline ends. The germline V gene has CDR1 SGHRS and CDR2 YFSETQ. The CDR3 totals 13 residues. The specimen comprised PBMCs, sampled from a glioma patient whose treatment included an IDH1 peptide vaccine. The V call is TRBV5-1, the J call TRBJ1-1; D unresolved. This clonotype was sampled from a woman aged 35 to 49 with glioma. CDR3 residues: CASSLAGNTEAFF. In nucleotides, the CDR3 is TGCGCCAGCAGCTTGGCTGGGAACACTGAAGCTTTCTTT.